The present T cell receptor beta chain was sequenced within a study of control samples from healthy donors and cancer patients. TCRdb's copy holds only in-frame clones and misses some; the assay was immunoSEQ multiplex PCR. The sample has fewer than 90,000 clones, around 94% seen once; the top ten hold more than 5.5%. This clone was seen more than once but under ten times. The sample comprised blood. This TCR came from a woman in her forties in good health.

This CDR3 reads CASSLEDNVSEQYF. In nucleotides, the CDR3 is TGCGCCAGCAGCTTGGAGGATAATGTCTCCGAGCAGTACTTC. The chain employs TRBV5-1 and TRBJ2-7; no clear D. Germline V lookup: CDR1 SGHRS, CDR2 YFSETQ. The V and J ends lost 0 bases and 6 bases respectively, with 13 bases between them. The CDR3 covers 14 residues.